The rows below give T cell receptor beta chains drawn from one sample of a study of cytomegalovirus exposure and HLA in healthy donors. The repertoire was sequenced with immunoSEQ multiplex PCR; TCRdb's copy has only in-frame clones and lacks some. This sample yields around 130,000 clones, of which approximately 80% are seen a single time; 1% to 1.5% belongs to the top ten. The sequenced material came from PBMCs. These receptors were collected from a man aged 50-59 years in good health and CMV-seronegative. Both conserved end residues are part of each CDR3. Fields, in order: CDR3 DNA, CDR3 protein, D gene, clone size, V gene, J gene. D genes are given only for firm matches. The size entry is marked missing in some rows and otherwise reads once, few, many or a size class.

CDR3 DNA: TGTGCCAGTAGTAGGTACGCGGGAGCCTCCTACGAGCAGTACTTC; CDR3 protein: CASSRYAGASYEQYF; D gene: TRBD2; clone size: NA; V gene: TRBV19; J gene: TRBJ2-7
CDR3 DNA: TGTGCCAGCAGCCTCTACAGGGCATCACAGGGAAGTGTCCAGCCCCAGCATTTT; CDR3 protein: CASSLYRASQGSVQPQHF; D gene: NA; clone size: NA; V gene: TRBV4-2; J gene: TRBJ1-5
CDR3 DNA: TGTGCCAGCAGTACCCGGACAGTTAGTAACTATGGCTACACCTTC; CDR3 protein: CASSTRTVSNYGYTF; D gene: NA; clone size: NA; V gene: TRBV6-1; J gene: TRBJ1-2
CDR3 DNA: TGCGCCAGCAGTGAGGGGGCTAGCGGGACCTACGAGCAGTACTTC; CDR3 protein: CASSEGASGTYEQYF; D gene: TRBD2; clone size: NA; V gene: TRBV10-1; J gene: TRBJ2-7
CDR3 DNA: TGTGCCAGCTCCAGGGGGACAGGGGCGAGCAATCAGCCCCAGCATTTT; CDR3 protein: CASSRGTGASNQPQHF; D gene: TRBD1; clone size: once; V gene: TRBV27; J gene: TRBJ1-5
CDR3 DNA: TGTGCCAGCAGCCCCAACGGCAACCGCGGGGAAAAACTGTTTTTT; CDR3 protein: CASSPNGNRGEKLFF; D gene: NA; clone size: NA; V gene: TRBV9; J gene: TRBJ1-4
CDR3 DNA: TGCAGCGTGGGTAGGACTAGCGGGTCTGAGCAGTTCTTC; CDR3 protein: CSVGRTSGSEQFF; D gene: TRBD2; clone size: NA; V gene: TRBV29-1; J gene: TRBJ2-1
CDR3 DNA: TGTGCCTCGTCCGGGTTCTCACCCTACGAGCAGTACTTC; CDR3 protein: CASSGFSPYEQYF; D gene: NA; clone size: few; V gene: TRBV10-3; J gene: TRBJ2-7
CDR3 DNA: TGTGCCACCAGCAGAGAGGCGGGATTCGGCGAGCAGTACTTC; CDR3 protein: CATSREAGFGEQYF; D gene: NA; clone size: NA; V gene: TRBV15; J gene: TRBJ2-7
CDR3 DNA: TGTGCCAGCGGCTTGGGGGGTTCAACTAATGAAAAACTGTTTTTT; CDR3 protein: CASGLGGSTNEKLFF; D gene: NA; clone size: NA; V gene: TRBV7-2; J gene: TRBJ1-4
CDR3 DNA: TGTGCCAGCAGTTTATTGGCGGGAGGGGACACCGGGGAGCTGTTTTTT; CDR3 protein: CASSLLAGGDTGELFF; D gene: TRBD2; clone size: NA; V gene: TRBV28; J gene: TRBJ2-2
CDR3 DNA: TGTGCCAGCAGTTATAGTTCCGGAGATACGCAGTATTTT; CDR3 protein: CASSYSSGDTQYF; D gene: NA; clone size: NA; V gene: TRBV6-5; J gene: TRBJ2-3
CDR3 DNA: TGTGCCATCAGTGAGCCTACGACACGGTCCTACGAGCAGTACTTC; CDR3 protein: CAISEPTTRSYEQYF; D gene: NA; clone size: NA; V gene: TRBV10-3; J gene: TRBJ2-7
CDR3 DNA: TGTGCCAGCAACCGCCAACCGGGGGGAGGGGTAGATACGCAGTATTTT; CDR3 protein: CASNRQPGGGVDTQYF; D gene: TRBD2; clone size: NA; V gene: TRBV2; J gene: TRBJ2-3
CDR3 DNA: TGCGCCAGCAGCTTGGAGTCGGGACAGACTTACTATGGCTACACCTTC; CDR3 protein: CASSLESGQTYYGYTF; D gene: TRBD1; clone size: few; V gene: TRBV5-1; J gene: TRBJ1-2
CDR3 DNA: TGTGCCACCAGTAGCCCAGGGGGCATCCACAATGAGCAGTTCTTC; CDR3 protein: CATSSPGGIHNEQFF; D gene: TRBD1; clone size: NA; V gene: TRBV19; J gene: TRBJ2-1
CDR3 DNA: TGTGCCAGCAGTTACTCTAACAGGGGAGAGACCCAGTACTTC; CDR3 protein: CASSYSNRGETQYF; D gene: TRBD1; clone size: NA; V gene: TRBV6-5; J gene: TRBJ2-5
CDR3 DNA: TGTGCCAGCAGCTTGGACCGCAGGGGAGTGAATGAAAAACTGTTTTTT; CDR3 protein: CASSLDRRGVNEKLFF; D gene: NA; clone size: NA; V gene: TRBV5-8; J gene: TRBJ1-4
CDR3 DNA: TGTGCCAGCAGCCAAGGGGGGGCGCTGAACACTGAAGCTTTCTTT; CDR3 protein: CASSQGGALNTEAFF; D gene: NA; clone size: NA; V gene: TRBV7-2; J gene: TRBJ1-1
CDR3 DNA: TGCGCCAGCAGCTTAGGGACAGTCGCGACCGGGGAGCTGTTTTTT; CDR3 protein: CASSLGTVATGELFF; D gene: TRBD1; clone size: NA; V gene: TRBV5-1; J gene: TRBJ2-2
CDR3 DNA: TGTGCCAGCTGCAGGGGAGGGGTAATGAACACTGAAGCTTTCTTT; CDR3 protein: CASCRGGVMNTEAFF; D gene: NA; clone size: NA; V gene: TRBV7-2; J gene: TRBJ1-1
CDR3 DNA: TGCGCCAGCAGTGAGTCGCGGCAGGGTCTAGGCTACACCTTC; CDR3 protein: CASSESRQGLGYTF; D gene: NA; clone size: few; V gene: TRBV10-2; J gene: TRBJ1-2
CDR3 DNA: TGTGCCGCAAGAACAGGATCCGGGGCCAACGTCCTGACTTTC; CDR3 protein: CAARTGSGANVLTF; D gene: NA; clone size: NA; V gene: TRBV10-3; J gene: TRBJ2-6
CDR3 DNA: TGTGCCAGTAGTTCCTTCTGGCGGACAGGGGATCTCAATGAGCAGTTCTTC; CDR3 protein: CASSSFWRTGDLNEQFF; D gene: TRBD1; clone size: NA; V gene: TRBV19; J gene: TRBJ2-1
CDR3 DNA: TGTGCCAGCTCCCGGGTTGATTCCGGGGAGCTGTTTTTT; CDR3 protein: CASSRVDSGELFF; D gene: NA; clone size: few; V gene: TRBV19; J gene: TRBJ2-2
CDR3 DNA: TGTGCCAGCAGCTTGGGACTAGCGTACCCCCCCTACAATGAGCAGTTCTTC; CDR3 protein: CASSLGLAYPPYNEQFF; D gene: TRBD2; clone size: NA; V gene: TRBV5-4; J gene: TRBJ2-1
CDR3 DNA: TGTGCCAGCAGTCCGGACAGGGTTGGAAACACCATATATTTT; CDR3 protein: CASSPDRVGNTIYF; D gene: TRBD1; clone size: NA; V gene: TRBV6-5; J gene: TRBJ1-3
CDR3 DNA: TGCAGCGGAGGGTCTAGCGGGAGTTCTAATACGCAGTATTTT; CDR3 protein: CSGGSSGSSNTQYF; D gene: TRBD2; clone size: NA; V gene: TRBV29-1; J gene: TRBJ2-3
CDR3 DNA: TGCGCCAGCAGCTTAGTAACAGGGGGGACCTCTGGAAACACCATATATTTT; CDR3 protein: CASSLVTGGTSGNTIYF; D gene: TRBD1; clone size: NA; V gene: TRBV5-1; J gene: TRBJ1-3
CDR3 DNA: TGCGCCAGCAGCTTCTTGGGACAGGGAAATTCACCCCTCCACTTT; CDR3 protein: CASSFLGQGNSPLHF; D gene: TRBD1; clone size: few; V gene: TRBV5-1; J gene: TRBJ1-6
CDR3 DNA: TGCGCCAGCAGTGAGTCTTTTGGGACAGGTCCCTTCAATGAGCAGTTCTTC; CDR3 protein: CASSESFGTGPFNEQFF; D gene: TRBD1; clone size: NA; V gene: TRBV10-1; J gene: TRBJ2-1
CDR3 DNA: TGCGCCAGCAGCCAAGATAGGGACAGGTCCGAAAAACTGTTTTTT; CDR3 protein: CASSQDRDRSEKLFF; D gene: TRBD1; clone size: NA; V gene: TRBV4-1; J gene: TRBJ1-4
CDR3 DNA: TGTGCCAGCAGTTGGGTGGGGACTAGTTCAGCCGAGCAGTACTTC; CDR3 protein: CASSWVGTSSAEQYF; D gene: TRBD2; clone size: NA; V gene: TRBV2; J gene: TRBJ2-7
CDR3 DNA: TGCGCCAGCAGCTCAGCACAGTCTCAATACAATGAGCAGTTCTTC; CDR3 protein: CASSSAQSQYNEQFF; D gene: NA; clone size: NA; V gene: TRBV4-1; J gene: TRBJ2-1
CDR3 DNA: TGTGCCAGCAGCTTAGATAGGACAGGGCAAGAGACCCAGTACTTC; CDR3 protein: CASSLDRTGQETQYF; D gene: TRBD1; clone size: NA; V gene: TRBV11-2; J gene: TRBJ2-5
CDR3 DNA: TGTGCCAGCAGCCCCCCCTGTGCGGACAGGGGCACCGGGGAGCTGTTTTTT; CDR3 protein: CASSPPCADRGTGELFF; D gene: NA; clone size: NA; V gene: TRBV21-1; J gene: TRBJ2-2
CDR3 DNA: TGTGCCAGCAGTGGGACAGGCCCCATCCATGGCTACACCTTC; CDR3 protein: CASSGTGPIHGYTF; D gene: TRBD1; clone size: NA; V gene: TRBV6-6; J gene: TRBJ1-2
CDR3 DNA: TGCACCAGCAGGCAGTACGGGACACTTATGTATGAGCAGTACTTC; CDR3 protein: CTSRQYGTLMYEQYF; D gene: NA; clone size: few; V gene: TRBV1; J gene: TRBJ2-7
CDR3 DNA: TGTGCCAGCAGTGGGACTAGCGGGAGTAGCTACGAGGAGTACTTC; CDR3 protein: CASSGTSGSSYEEYF; D gene: TRBD2; clone size: NA; V gene: TRBV6-1; J gene: TRBJ2-7
CDR3 DNA: TGCAGTGCTAGTAGCGGCAATGAGCAGTTCTTC; CDR3 protein: CSASSGNEQFF; D gene: NA; clone size: NA; V gene: TRBV20-1; J gene: TRBJ2-1
CDR3 DNA: TGTGCCAGCAGCTTAGTTGCGGGGGCAGATACGCAGTATTTT; CDR3 protein: CASSLVAGADTQYF; D gene: TRBD2; clone size: NA; V gene: TRBV7-2; J gene: TRBJ2-3
CDR3 DNA: TGTGCCAGCAGCTTGGCTCTAGCGGGAAGCACAGATACGCAGTATTTT; CDR3 protein: CASSLALAGSTDTQYF; D gene: TRBD2; clone size: NA; V gene: TRBV5-4; J gene: TRBJ2-3
CDR3 DNA: TGTGCCAGCAGTGAGGGGGGGGCCACTGAAGCTTTCTTT; CDR3 protein: CASSEGGATEAFF; D gene: NA; clone size: NA; V gene: TRBV6-6; J gene: TRBJ1-1
CDR3 DNA: TGTGCCACCAGCAGAGGGACAGGCAATCAGCCCCAGCATTTT; CDR3 protein: CATSRGTGNQPQHF; D gene: NA; clone size: NA; V gene: TRBV15; J gene: TRBJ1-5
CDR3 DNA: TGCAGCGTAACTAGGAGCTCCTACAATGAGCAGTTCTTC; CDR3 protein: CSVTRSSYNEQFF; D gene: NA; clone size: NA; V gene: TRBV29-1; J gene: TRBJ2-1
CDR3 DNA: TGCGCCAGCAGCGAGGACAGGGGAACAGATACGCAGTATTTT; CDR3 protein: CASSEDRGTDTQYF; D gene: TRBD1; clone size: NA; V gene: TRBV5-1; J gene: TRBJ2-3
CDR3 DNA: TGTGCCAGCAGTCCTCGGGACAGAAATGAAAAACTGTTTTTT; CDR3 protein: CASSPRDRNEKLFF; D gene: TRBD1; clone size: NA; V gene: TRBV6-1; J gene: TRBJ1-4
CDR3 DNA: TGTGCCAGCAGCTTATGGCAGGTGAACAATGAGCAGTTCTTC; CDR3 protein: CASSLWQVNNEQFF; D gene: NA; clone size: NA; V gene: TRBV11-1; J gene: TRBJ2-1
CDR3 DNA: TGTGCCATCAGGCGGGAGGGCCTGGGGGAGCAGTACTTC; CDR3 protein: CAIRREGLGEQYF; D gene: TRBD2; clone size: few; V gene: TRBV10-3; J gene: TRBJ2-7
CDR3 DNA: TGTGCCAGCAGCGCCGCAGGGACCCCGGGAGGGGAGACCCAGTACTTC; CDR3 protein: CASSAAGTPGGETQYF; D gene: TRBD2; clone size: NA; V gene: TRBV9; J gene: TRBJ2-5
CDR3 DNA: TGTGCCAGCAGTCAACTAGCGTCCACAGATACGCAGTATTTT; CDR3 protein: CASSQLASTDTQYF; D gene: TRBD2; clone size: NA; V gene: TRBV2; J gene: TRBJ2-3
CDR3 DNA: TGCGCCAGCAGCCAATCAGGAGGGGTCCAAGAGACCCAGTACTTC; CDR3 protein: CASSQSGGVQETQYF; D gene: NA; clone size: NA; V gene: TRBV4-1; J gene: TRBJ2-5
CDR3 DNA: TGTGCCAGCAGTGAATTGGGGACAGGTAACATTCAGTACTTC; CDR3 protein: CASSELGTGNIQYF; D gene: TRBD1; clone size: NA; V gene: TRBV6-1; J gene: TRBJ2-4
CDR3 DNA: TGTGCCAGCAGCTCGATGCCCGGGACAGCGAACACCGGGGAGCTGTTTTTT; CDR3 protein: CASSSMPGTANTGELFF; D gene: TRBD1; clone size: NA; V gene: TRBV7-3; J gene: TRBJ2-2
CDR3 DNA: TGTGCCAGCAGCTTAGCGGACGCTAGCACAGATACGCAGTATTTT; CDR3 protein: CASSLADASTDTQYF; D gene: NA; clone size: once; V gene: TRBV2; J gene: TRBJ2-3
CDR3 DNA: TGTGCCAGCAGTTCGGGACAGGGGGATGAAAAACTGTTTTTT; CDR3 protein: CASSSGQGDEKLFF; D gene: TRBD1; clone size: NA; V gene: TRBV28; J gene: TRBJ1-4
CDR3 DNA: TGTGCCAGCAGCGTAGGGGGTGGGACAGGGCCTGTAAAGACTGAAGCTTTCTTT; CDR3 protein: CASSVGGGTGPVKTEAFF; D gene: TRBD1; clone size: NA; V gene: TRBV9; J gene: TRBJ1-1
CDR3 DNA: TGCGCCAGCAGCCAAGGGACAGGGGGAGGGGAAAAACTGTTTTTT; CDR3 protein: CASSQGTGGGEKLFF; D gene: TRBD1; clone size: few; V gene: TRBV4-1; J gene: TRBJ1-4
CDR3 DNA: TGTGCCAGCAGTTTAGCTTTAACGGGAGTAGGATCCTACAATGAGCAGTTCTTC; CDR3 protein: CASSLALTGVGSYNEQFF; D gene: NA; clone size: NA; V gene: TRBV28; J gene: TRBJ2-1
CDR3 DNA: TGTGCCAGTAGCACAACGCGGACAGGGGAAGCTTTCTTT; CDR3 protein: CASSTTRTGEAFF; D gene: TRBD1; clone size: NA; V gene: TRBV19; J gene: TRBJ1-1